This TCR beta chain was identified in a study of blood T cells in healthy people across ages. Study-wide findings and caveats: Diversity estimates drawn from one million T cells were deemed underestimates.

Combining a sample-barcoded 5' primer with a J-beta primer mix, a second PCR ran for about 7 to 11 cycles. TCRdb reanalysed the 5' RACE reads using MiXCR and keeps one entry per CDR3 protein. In the table there are approximately 900,000 distinct CDR3 sequences, approximately 49% of which are singletons. Turning to this clonotype: Its antigen remains unknown.

The CDR3 is made up of 15 amino acids. Trimming left V 1 base short and J 7 bases short, with 15 bases between. Germline-derived CDR1 and CDR2 are MNHEY and SMNVEV (reference sequence). Input material: blood. The gene calls are TRBV27 and TRBJ2-3; D could derive from TRBD1 or TRBD2 (7 bases each). The source of this sequence is a man aged 25-40 years in good health. CDR3 sequence reads: CASSLFQGGPNTQYF. The CDR3 DNA follows: TGTGCCAGCAGTTTATTCCAGGGGGGGCCTAATACGCAGTATTTT.